This T cell receptor beta chain was sequenced for a study of vaccination and CD4 T cells after COVID-19. Looking at the study overall: Each participant was administered two doses of a vaccine, which was either BNT162b2 or mRNA-1273. Cultures acting as controls obtained a CEFX pool, an HIV-1 Nef pool, or no peptide. The study drew post-COVID samples a median around 100 days after diagnosis (range 35 to 161).

Sequencing of DNA taken from cultured CD4+ T cells relied on the Oncomine TCR Beta short-read assay. Investigators isolated genomic DNA from cultured CD4+ T cells. TCRdb analysed the PCR reads with MiXCR anew, one entry per CDR3 protein. The sample records about 15,000 distinct CDR3 sequences, 55% to 85% being singletons. CDR1 and CDR2 (germline): SGHTA, FQGNSA. Losses at the gene ends were 9 bases for V and 4 bases for J; bases not matched to a gene: 11. CDR3 length equals 15 residues. About this clonotype: The antigen is unknown.

Treatment noted: roughly 11-day PBMC culture with coronavirus spike peptide pools or control peptides (ViraFEST assay). V gene TRBV7-2 combines with J gene TRBJ2-5; 10 bases map to TRBD2. This sequence originates from a human donor who had recovered from COVID-19. The sample taken for sequencing was CD4+ T cells from blood, cultured in vitro. CDR3 loop: CASTYLAGERETQYF. The CDR3 DNA follows: TGTGCCAGTACATACCTAGCGGGAGAACGAGAGACCCAGTACTTC.